This is a list of T cell receptor beta chains from one sample in a study of T-cell memory formation after mild COVID-19. TCRdb processed the 5' RACE reads anew with MiXCR; each CDR3 protein has one entry. The table has roughly 610,000 distinct CDR3 sequences, approximately 15% seen once. Sequenced: PBMCs or a T cell subset sorted from them (not recorded which). These receptors all come from an adult woman who had mild COVID-19 (a few samples of this study predate the infection). Cell type and time point are not known. CDR3s include the opening cysteine and the closing phenylalanine or tryptophan. D genes are given only for firm matches. Part of the rows lack a size; the others show once, few, many or a class for expanded clones.

TGTGCCAGCAGTTACCGATCCAAGGAAGGCTACACCTTC	CASSYRSKEGYTF	.	.	TRBV6-2/TRBV6-3	TRBJ1-2
TGTGCCAGCAGTTTCTGGTTTCCCAATTCACCCCTCCACTTT	CASSFWFPNSPLHF	.	.	TRBV27	TRBJ1-6
TGTGCCACCAGCTGGGACCAGGGGGCCAGTGAGCAGTTCTTC	CATSWDQGASEQFF	TRBD1	.	TRBV15	TRBJ2-1
TGTGCCAGTAGTATCTTGGGGGGCAACACAGATACGCAGTATTTT	CASSILGGNTDTQYF	.	.	TRBV19	TRBJ2-3
TGTGCCAGCAGCTACGGACAGGGAAGGGAAGCTTTCTTT	CASSYGQGREAFF	TRBD1	.	TRBV7-2	TRBJ1-1
TGCGCCAGCAGCCAAGGGCGGGGATTTAACACCGGGGAGCTGTTTTTT	CASSQGRGFNTGELFF	.	few	TRBV4-1	TRBJ2-2
TGTGCCACCAGCAGTACGTTACTTGGGGACACTGAAGCTTTCTTT	CATSSTLLGDTEAFF	.	few	TRBV15	TRBJ1-1
TGCGCCAGCAGCCCCTCCCCGGACAGGCCGAACACTGAAGCTTTCTTT	CASSPSPDRPNTEAFF	TRBD1	few	TRBV5-1	TRBJ1-1
TGTGCCAGCAGTTTATCCAGCTCCCTTTCCGAGCAGTACTTC	CASSLSSSLSEQYF	.	.	TRBV12-3/TRBV12-4	TRBJ2-7
TGTGCCAGTTCTGACTTATGGTACGAGCAGTACTTC	CASSDLWYEQYF	.	.	TRBV27	TRBJ2-7
TGTGCCAGCAGCTTATGGACTATCCAAGAGACCCAGTACTTC	CASSLWTIQETQYF	.	.	TRBV13	TRBJ2-5
TGTGCCTGGAGTAAAGGGGAAAAACTGTTTTTT	CAWSKGEKLFF	.	.	TRBV30	TRBJ1-4
TGTGCCAGCTCACCACCCGAGAGCGGGAACTATGGCTACACCTTC	CASSPPESGNYGYTF	.	.	TRBV18	TRBJ1-2
TGTGCCAGCAGCCCGAGACTAGCCGCGGCCTACGAGCAGTACTTC	CASSPRLAAAYEQYF	TRBD2	few	TRBV12-3/TRBV12-4	TRBJ2-7
TGCAGCGTTGCGGGACGGCTCTACAATGAGCAGTTCTTC	CSVAGRLYNEQFF	.	few	TRBV29-1	TRBJ2-1
TGTGCCAGCTGGAGGGGTTCCTCTAGGCCCAATGAGCAGTTCTTC	CASWRGSSRPNEQFF	.	few	TRBV18	TRBJ2-1
TGTGCCAGCAGCTCCCGACAGGGCGAGCAGTACTTC	CASSSRQGEQYF	TRBD1	many	TRBV7-6	TRBJ2-7
TGTGCCAGCAGTTTCACCCACGAGTGGTACACTGAAGCTTTCTTT	CASSFTHEWYTEAFF	.	few	TRBV6-6	TRBJ1-1
TGTGCCAGCATCAAGAGCGGGACCCTCCAAGAGACCCAGTACTTC	CASIKSGTLQETQYF	TRBD2	few	TRBV7-2	TRBJ2-5
TGTGCCAGCAGTTACTCGAGATCAAACACCGGGGAGCTGTTTTTT	CASSYSRSNTGELFF	.	.	TRBV6-5	TRBJ2-2
TGTGCCACCCGGGCAGGCAGTTCCTACGAGCAGTACTTC	CATRAGSSYEQYF	.	.	TRBV24-1	TRBJ2-7
TGCAGTGCTAGAGCCTCCATTGGACGCGTCTACGAGCAGTACTTC	CSARASIGRVYEQYF	.	.	TRBV20-1	TRBJ2-7
TGCGGGGGGGTAGCGGGCGGAAGCTCCTACAATGAGCAGTTCTTC	CGGVAGGSSYNEQFF	TRBD2	.	TRBV20-1	TRBJ2-1
TGTGCCAGCAGACCCGTCCGGGACACAGAAAGGACTGGAAACACCATATATTTT	CASRPVRDTERTGNTIYF	.	.	TRBV3-1	TRBJ1-3
TGTGCCAGCAGTGCCTGGGCGGAGGGGAGGACTGAAGCTTTCTTT	CASSAWAEGRTEAFF	.	.	TRBV12-3/TRBV12-4	TRBJ1-1
TGCAGCGTTCCCCATCCGACCCCGGACAGGGGTACAGATACGCAGTATTTT	CSVPHPTPDRGTDTQYF	TRBD1	.	TRBV29-1	TRBJ2-3
TGTGCCTGGAGTGTGAAATACAGGGAGGGAGAGACCCAGTACTTC	CAWSVKYREGETQYF	.	.	TRBV30	TRBJ2-5
TGCAGTGCTAGAAGAGGGGACTATGAGCAGTTCTTC	CSARRGDYEQFF	.	.	TRBV20-1	TRBJ2-1
TGTGCCACCAGCAGAGATCTGGGACAGACCTACGAGCAGTACTTC	CATSRDLGQTYEQYF	TRBD1	few	TRBV15	TRBJ2-7
TGTGCCAGTAGCTGGGACAGGGGGCTCTACGAGCAGTACTTC	CASSWDRGLYEQYF	TRBD1	few	TRBV19	TRBJ2-7
TGTGCCAGCAGCGTAGAGGGAAGCGGGATAAATGAGCAGTTCTTC	CASSVEGSGINEQFF	TRBD2	many	TRBV9	TRBJ2-1
TGTGCCAGCAGCTTAGCCGGACTAGGGCAGTTCTTC	CASSLAGLGQFF	TRBD2	.	TRBV7-2	TRBJ2-1
TGTGCCAGCAGCTTAACGGCGACAGGGACTGAAGCTTTCTTT	CASSLTATGTEAFF	TRBD1	.	TRBV7-3	TRBJ1-1
TGTGCCAGCAGCGCACCCCCAGACTCGCCCCCCAATGAGCAGTTCTTC	CASSAPPDSPPNEQFF	.	few	TRBV9	TRBJ2-1
TGCGCCAGCCAGCGGGGTAGACTAGCCGGGACCTACAATGAGCAGTTCTTC	CASQRGRLAGTYNEQFF	TRBD2	.	TRBV4-1	TRBJ2-1
TGTGCCAGTAGTATTTCGGCCAGGAGGTTCTACAATGAGCAGTTCTTC	CASSISARRFYNEQFF	.	few	TRBV19	TRBJ2-1
TGTGCCACCGAACAGGGGCCGGATACGCAGTATTTT	CATEQGPDTQYF	TRBD1	.	TRBV24-1	TRBJ2-3
TGTGCCACCAGTGATATCACAGATACGCAGTATTTT	CATSDITDTQYF	.	.	TRBV24-1	TRBJ2-3
TGTGCCAGCAGCGTAGGACTAGCGGGGGCCCCCCCGGATACGCAGTATTTT	CASSVGLAGAPPDTQYF	TRBD2	few	TRBV9	TRBJ2-3
TGTGCCAGCAGCCAAGTACAGGGGAGCTCCTACGAGCAGTACTTC	CASSQVQGSSYEQYF	TRBD1	few	TRBV4-2	TRBJ2-7
TGTGCCAGCAGTCCCACAGGGTGGGGTAGTGAAGCTTTCTTT	CASSPTGWGSEAFF	.	.	TRBV7-3	TRBJ1-1